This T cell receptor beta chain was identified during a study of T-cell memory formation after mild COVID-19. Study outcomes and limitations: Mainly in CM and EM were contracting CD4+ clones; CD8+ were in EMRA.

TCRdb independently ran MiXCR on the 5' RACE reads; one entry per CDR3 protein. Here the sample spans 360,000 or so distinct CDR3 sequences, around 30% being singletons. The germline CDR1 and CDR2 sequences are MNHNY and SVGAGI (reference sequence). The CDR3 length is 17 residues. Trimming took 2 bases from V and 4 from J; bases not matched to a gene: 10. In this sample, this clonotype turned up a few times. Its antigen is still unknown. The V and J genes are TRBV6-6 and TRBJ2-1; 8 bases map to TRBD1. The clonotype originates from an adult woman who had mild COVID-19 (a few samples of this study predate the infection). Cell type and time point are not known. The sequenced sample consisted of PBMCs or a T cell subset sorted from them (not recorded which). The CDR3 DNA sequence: TGTGCCAGCAGTTACGATCATAGACAGGGGCGATACAATGAGCAGTTCTTC. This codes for CASSYDHRQGRYNEQFF.